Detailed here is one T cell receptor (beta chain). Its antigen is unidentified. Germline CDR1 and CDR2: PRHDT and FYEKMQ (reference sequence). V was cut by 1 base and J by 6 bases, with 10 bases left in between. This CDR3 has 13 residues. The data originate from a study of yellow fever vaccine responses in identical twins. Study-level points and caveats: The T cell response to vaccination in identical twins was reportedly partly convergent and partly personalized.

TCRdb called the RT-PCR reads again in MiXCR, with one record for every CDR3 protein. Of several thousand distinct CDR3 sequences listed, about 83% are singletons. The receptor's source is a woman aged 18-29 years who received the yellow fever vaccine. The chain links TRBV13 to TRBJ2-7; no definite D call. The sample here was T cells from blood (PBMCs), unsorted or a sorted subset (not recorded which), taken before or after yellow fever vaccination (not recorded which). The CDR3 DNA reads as TGTGCCAGCAGCTTAGTTGGAGACATCGAGCAGTACTTC. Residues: CASSLVGDIEQYF.